This record concerns one T cell receptor (beta chain) sequence. Within its sample, this clone is medium-sized (0.01 to 0.1%). The record has no base qualities; no much larger clone is one base away. This entry is derived from a study of graft-versus-host responses after intestinal transplantation (dated by TCRdb to the early 2020s). Notes on the research overall: The transplants that recipients received were multivisceral, liver-intestinal, or isolated intestinal. Rather than being sequenced by the commercial service, samples from three later patients were sequenced in-house on an Illumina MiSeq and processed with MiXCR. A peak of at least 4% donor T cells among recipient peripheral blood mononuclear cells was the definition used for donor T cell macrochimerism. After intestinal transplantation, graft-versus-host and host-versus-graft alloreactive T cell clones in the graft, circulation and bone marrow were tracked using bulk TCR-beta CDR3 sequencing. Of the roughly 25 intestinal transplant recipients enrolled in the cohort, one of whom was a retransplant, 3 patients without pretransplant specimens were excluded. Every recipient was given anti-thymocyte globulin induction, followed by approximately 3 years of maintenance tacrolimus and steroids. To identify alloreactive clones, pre-transplant mixed lymphocyte reaction products were sequenced and then compared with unstimulated pre-transplant donor and recipient T cells. The research as a whole found: High GvH to HvG T cell clonal ratios were observed in the allografts of patients with donor T cell macrochimerism. Early after transplant, peak levels of circulating GvH clones were found to be associated with declines in HvG clones. Conclusions were limited by the relatively low number and heterogeneity of intestinal transplant patients. GvH clones were detected in recipient bone marrow, and some appeared earlier in ileal mucosa or blood, consistent with an intestinal mucosal origin.

The sample's time point label is to be understood as: cells obtained before transplantation from donor or recipient. In mixed lymphocyte reactions, about 200,000 CFSE-labeled pre-transplant responders were plated with about 200,000 irradiated violet-dye-labeled stimulators and cultured for about 6 days. Proliferating CD3+CD4+CFSE-low and CD3+CD8+CFSE-low responder cells were FACS-sorted on a BD Influx sorter after the mixed lymphocyte reaction. Library prep was done by the immunoSEQ multiplex PCR assay. For most patients, genomic DNA was isolated using the Qiagen DNeasy Blood and Tissue Kit and was shipped frozen to Adaptive Biotechnologies for TCR sequencing. For most patients, genomic DNA was subjected to high-throughput TCR-beta CDR3 sequencing by Adaptive Biotechnologies. The authors' pipeline ran thus. Adaptive's ImmunoSEQ software was the source of the TCR sequencing data for over 15 patients, while a few other patients were processed with MiXCR and VDJtools. To correct CD4 versus CD8 sorting errors, sequences present in both subsets at a frequency ratio below 5:1 were removed. CDR3 nucleotide sequences shared between donor and recipient were removed because the origin of such sequences could not be assigned. Alloreactive clones required at least 2-fold expansion over unstimulated cells and minimum CFSE-low frequency of 0.002% (template counts) or 0.001% (read counts). A clone was considered mappable if detected in the sequenced pre-transplant spleen, lymph node, or MLR CFSE-low populations of the donor or recipient. Cumulative frequency of alloreactive clones was calculated as a percentage of all sequences weighted by copy number. The table comes from immuneACCESS by way of TCRdb, which keeps in-frame sequences with V and J called. Part of the clones is missing from these tables; in studies checked, under half for an unresolved V gene and the rest for unknown reasons. V and J calls plus clone size are reproduced from that table; the DNA served to infer D and trimming. The sample table holds nearly 9,000 clones, of which around 28% were seen once. The ten largest clones take up less than 5.5% of the sample.

The sample was alloreactive CD8+ T cells from a mixed lymphocyte reaction culture, taken before transplantation. The cell subset or site label for this specimen denotes: CFSE-low proliferating T cells sorted from roughly 6-day pre-transplant mixed lymphocyte reaction (GvH or HvG direction). This TCR was sampled from a human patient who was an organ donor for intestinal transplantation.

CDR3 protein: CASSLPGTTTVGEQYF. The nucleotide sequence reads TGTGCCAGCAGCTTACCCGGGACTACCACCGTTGGGGAGCAGTACTTC. The chain was built from TRBV7-9 and TRBJ2-7; TRBD2 aligns with 7 central bases. From cysteine to phenylalanine, the CDR3 is 16 amino acids long. Left in the record is the CDR3 DNA by itself, 48 bases read in frame from the first base. At the junction V is shortened by 2 bases and J by 7 bases; bases outside the gene matches: 14. Sequences SEHNR (CDR1) and FQNEAQ (CDR2) are obtained from the germline V gene (reference sequence).